This entry describes one TCR beta chain. Antigen unknown. Sequencing was performed with immunoSEQ multiplex PCR; in TCRdb, only in-frame clones are kept and a portion is missing. The table has 950,000 to 1,300,000 clones, around four fifths seen once. The CDR3 runs 16 residues. J was trimmed by 0 bases and V by 0 bases; bases with no gene match: 2. This sample is drawn from a study of shared clonotypes between healthy human individuals. General observations from the study: Clonotype sharing among donors was expected to depend on sequencing depth.

This rearrangement joins TRBV23-1 to TRBJ1-5; 7 bases are a match to TRBD1. TRBV23-1 has ORF status, its function being uncertain. The clonotype comes from a man between 18 and 35 years old in good health. The source material was memory CD4+ T cells sorted from blood. Described subset: CD45RA-negative fraction. In DNA, the CDR3 is TGCGCCAGCAGTCAATCGGGGACAGATAGCAATCAGCCCCAGCATTTT. It yields the protein CASSQSGTDSNQPQHF.